A selection of T cell receptor beta chains follows, all from one sample in a study of shared clonotypes between healthy human individuals. Here immunoSEQ multiplex PCR was the method, and the copy in TCRdb shows in-frame clones only, minus some. The sample carries around 600,000 clones, roughly 95% recorded once. The sample taken for sequencing was naive CD8+ T cells sorted from blood. Receptor source: a woman in her twenties or thirties in good health. Both conserved end residues are part of each CDR3. A D gene is named only where the DNA matches it firmly. Some rows have no size entry. The others give once, few or many, or a class for an expanded clone.

v_call	d_call	j_call	clone_size	cdr3_aa	cdr3_nt
TRBV27	.	TRBJ2-2	.	CASSFGTATGELFF	TGTGCCAGCAGTTTTGGGACCGCAACCGGGGAGCTGTTTTTT
TRBV9	.	TRBJ2-7	once	CASSAAGASYEQYF	TGTGCCAGCAGCGCCGCCGGGGCATCCTACGAGCAGTACTTC
TRBV28	.	TRBJ2-7	.	CASPFPPRQIIYEQYF	TGTGCCAGCCCTTTCCCGCCCAGGCAAATAATCTACGAGCAGTACTTC
TRBV2	TRBD1	TRBJ2-7	.	CATKQGAYEQYF	TGTGCCACTAAACAGGGGGCCTACGAGCAGTACTTC
TRBV5-4	TRBD2	TRBJ2-7	.	CASSLVVAGGLWEQYF	TGTGCCAGCAGCTTGGTCGTAGCGGGAGGCCTTTGGGAGCAGTACTTC
TRBV2	.	TRBJ2-7	.	CASSVRDALSYEQYF	TGTGCCAGCAGTGTGCGGGACGCGCTGTCCTACGAGCAGTACTTC
TRBV2	.	TRBJ2-2	.	CASSPGVTGELFF	TGTGCCAGCTCCCCCGGGGTCACCGGGGAGCTGTTTTTT
TRBV29-1	.	TRBJ2-5	.	CSVERDNQETQYF	TGCAGCGTCGAGCGGGACAACCAAGAGACCCAGTACTTC
TRBV10-3	.	TRBJ2-7	.	CAISDGDSSYEQYF	TGTGCCATCAGTGACGGGGACTCATCCTACGAGCAGTACTTC
TRBV11-3	.	TRBJ2-1	.	CASSLPGDNEQFF	TGTGCCAGCAGCTTACCAGGGGACAATGAGCAGTTCTTC
TRBV13	.	TRBJ1-5	.	CASSRQAGSNQPQHF	TGTGCCAGCAGCCGACAGGCCGGGTCCAATCAGCCCCAGCATTTT
TRBV11-2	.	TRBJ2-7	once	CASSLGHYEQYF	TGTGCCAGCAGCCTCGGTCACTACGAGCAGTACTTC
TRBV19	.	TRBJ2-1	.	CASRWGVTNNEQFF	TGTGCCAGTAGGTGGGGAGTAACAAACAATGAGCAGTTCTTC
TRBV10-3	TRBD1	TRBJ2-5	.	CAISSDRGETQYF	TGTGCCATCAGCTCCGACAGGGGAGAGACCCAGTACTTC
TRBV27	TRBD2	TRBJ2-1	.	CASRKVAGGWNEQFF	TGTGCCAGCAGAAAGGTGGCGGGAGGGTGGAATGAGCAGTTCTTC
TRBV28	.	TRBJ1-2	.	CASSLYVGGGYTF	TGTGCCAGCAGTTTATACGTCGGTGGCGGCTACACCTTC
TRBV2	TRBD1	TRBJ2-2	.	CASRDDRGYTGELFF	TGTGCCAGCAGGGATGACAGGGGGTACACCGGGGAGCTGTTTTTT
TRBV11-3	TRBD2	TRBJ2-3	.	CASSSGTTDTQYF	TGTGCCAGCAGTAGCGGGACGACAGATACGCAGTATTTT